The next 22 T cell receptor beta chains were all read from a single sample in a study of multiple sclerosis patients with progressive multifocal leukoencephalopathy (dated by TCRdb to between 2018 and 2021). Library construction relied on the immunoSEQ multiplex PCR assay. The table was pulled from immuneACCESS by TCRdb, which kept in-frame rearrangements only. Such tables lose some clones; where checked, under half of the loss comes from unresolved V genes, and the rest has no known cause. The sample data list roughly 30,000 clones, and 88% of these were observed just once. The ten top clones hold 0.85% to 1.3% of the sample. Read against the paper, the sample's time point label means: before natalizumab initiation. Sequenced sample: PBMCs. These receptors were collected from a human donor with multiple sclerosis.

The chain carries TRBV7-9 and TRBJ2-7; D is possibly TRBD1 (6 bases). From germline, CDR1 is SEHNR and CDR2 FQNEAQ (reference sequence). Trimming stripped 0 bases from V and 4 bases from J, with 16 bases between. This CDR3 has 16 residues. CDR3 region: CASSLARAPGVYEQYF. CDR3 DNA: TGTGCCAGCAGCTTAGCCCGCGCGCCAGGGGTTTACGAGCAGTACTTC.

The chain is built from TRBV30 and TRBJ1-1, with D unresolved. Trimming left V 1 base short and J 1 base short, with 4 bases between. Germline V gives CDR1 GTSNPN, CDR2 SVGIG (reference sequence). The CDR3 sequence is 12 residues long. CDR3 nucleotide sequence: TGTGCCTGGAGTGATTCGAACACTGAAGCTTTCTTT. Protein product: CAWSDSNTEAFF.

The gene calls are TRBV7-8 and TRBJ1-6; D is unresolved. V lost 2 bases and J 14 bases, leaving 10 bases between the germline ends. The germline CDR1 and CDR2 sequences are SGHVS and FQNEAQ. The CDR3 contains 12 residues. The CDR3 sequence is CASSLRGAALHF. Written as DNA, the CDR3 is TGTGCCAGCAGCTTACGGGGAGCAGCCCTCCACTTT.

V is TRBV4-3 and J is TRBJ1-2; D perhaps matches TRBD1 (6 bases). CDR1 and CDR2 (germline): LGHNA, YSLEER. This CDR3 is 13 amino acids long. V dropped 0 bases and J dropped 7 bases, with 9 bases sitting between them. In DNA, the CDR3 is TGCGCCAGCAGCCAAGAATACAGGGCTGGCTACACCTTC. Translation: CASSQEYRAGYTF.

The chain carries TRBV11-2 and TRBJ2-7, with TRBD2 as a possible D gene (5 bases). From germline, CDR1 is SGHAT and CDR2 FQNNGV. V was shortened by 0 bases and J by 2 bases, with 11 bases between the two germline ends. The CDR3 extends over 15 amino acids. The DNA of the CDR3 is TGTGCCAGCAGCTTAGAGTCCGTGCGGGCCTACGAGCAGTACTTC. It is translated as CASSLESVRAYEQYF.

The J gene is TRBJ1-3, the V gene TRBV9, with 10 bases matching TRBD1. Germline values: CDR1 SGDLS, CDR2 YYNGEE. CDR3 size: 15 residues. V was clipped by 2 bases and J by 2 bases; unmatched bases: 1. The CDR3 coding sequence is TGTGCCAGCAGCGTCGGGACAGGGGCTGGAAACACCATATATTTT. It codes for CASSVGTGAGNTIYF.

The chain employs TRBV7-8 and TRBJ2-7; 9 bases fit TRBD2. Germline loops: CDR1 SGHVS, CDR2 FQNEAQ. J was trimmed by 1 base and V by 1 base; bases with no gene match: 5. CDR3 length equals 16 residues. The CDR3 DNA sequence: TGTGCCAGCAGCTTAGTTGCGGGGGGGACTTCCTACGAGCAGTACTTC. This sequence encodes CASSLVAGGTSYEQYF.

The CDR3 region has the DNA TGTGCCAGCAGTTCCTCGACTAGCGGGGGGGCGGATACGCAGTATTTT. Protein: CASSSSTSGGADTQYF. The rearrangement joins TRBV6-5 to TRBJ2-3; the match to TRBD2 covers 14 bases. Germline loops: CDR1 MNHEY, CDR2 SVGAGI. Unmatched junction bases numbered 6, after V lost 4 bases and J lost 6 bases. CDR3 size: 16 residues.

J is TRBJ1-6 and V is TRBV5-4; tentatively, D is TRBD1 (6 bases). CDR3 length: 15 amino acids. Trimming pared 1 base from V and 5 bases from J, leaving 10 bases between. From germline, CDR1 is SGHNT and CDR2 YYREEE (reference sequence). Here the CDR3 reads CASSLLDRNNSPLHF. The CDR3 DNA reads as TGTGCCAGCAGCTTGTTGGACAGAAATAATTCACCCCTCCACTTT.

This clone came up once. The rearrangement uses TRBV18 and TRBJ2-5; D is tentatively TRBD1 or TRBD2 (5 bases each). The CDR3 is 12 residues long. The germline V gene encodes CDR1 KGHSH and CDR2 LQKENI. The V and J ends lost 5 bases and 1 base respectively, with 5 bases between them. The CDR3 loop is CASSGGQETQYF. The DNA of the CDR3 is TGTGCCAGCTCAGGGGGCCAAGAGACCCAGTACTTC.

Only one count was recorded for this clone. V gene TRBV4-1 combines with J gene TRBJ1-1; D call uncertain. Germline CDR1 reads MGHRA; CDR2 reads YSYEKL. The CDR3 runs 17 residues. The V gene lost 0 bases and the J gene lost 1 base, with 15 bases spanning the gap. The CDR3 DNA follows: TGCGCCAGCAGCCAAGATTGGAGTCGGAATAGGAACACTGAAGCTTTCTTT. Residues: CASSQDWSRNRNTEAFF.

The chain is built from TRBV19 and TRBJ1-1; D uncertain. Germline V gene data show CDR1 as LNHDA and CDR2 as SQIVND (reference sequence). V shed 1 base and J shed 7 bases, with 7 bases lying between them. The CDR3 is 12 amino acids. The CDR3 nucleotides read TGTGCCAGTAGTATAGGGCAGATTGAAGCTTTCTTT. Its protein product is CASSIGQIEAFF.

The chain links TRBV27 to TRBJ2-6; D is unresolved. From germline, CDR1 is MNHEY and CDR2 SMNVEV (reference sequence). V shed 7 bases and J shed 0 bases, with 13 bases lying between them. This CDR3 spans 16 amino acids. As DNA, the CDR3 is TGTGCCAGCACCGAAACTTTTCGCTCTGGGGCCAACGTCCTGACTTTC. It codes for CASTETFRSGANVLTF.

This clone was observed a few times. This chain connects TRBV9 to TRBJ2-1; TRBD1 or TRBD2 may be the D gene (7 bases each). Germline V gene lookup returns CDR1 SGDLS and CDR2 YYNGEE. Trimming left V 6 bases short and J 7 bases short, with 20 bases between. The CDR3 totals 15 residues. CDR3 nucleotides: TGTGCCAGCACCCCAGGGGGGGAGCCCTTAAATGAGCAGTTCTTC. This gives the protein CASTPGGEPLNEQFF.

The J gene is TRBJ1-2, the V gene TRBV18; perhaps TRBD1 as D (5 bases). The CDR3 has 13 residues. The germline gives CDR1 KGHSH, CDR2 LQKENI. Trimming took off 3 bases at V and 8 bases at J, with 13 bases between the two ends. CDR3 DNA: TGTGCCAGCTCACCCCTCCGGGGGGAAGGCTACACCTTC. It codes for CASSPLRGEGYTF.

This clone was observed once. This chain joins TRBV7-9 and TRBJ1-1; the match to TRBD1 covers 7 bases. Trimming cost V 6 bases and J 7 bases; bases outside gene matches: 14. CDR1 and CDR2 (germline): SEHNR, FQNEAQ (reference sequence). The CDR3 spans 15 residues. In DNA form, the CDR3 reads TGTGCCAGCAGTCTAACACAGGGGTGGACGATTGAAGCTTTCTTT. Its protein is CASSLTQGWTIEAFF. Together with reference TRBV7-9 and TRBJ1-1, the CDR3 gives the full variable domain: DTGVSQNPRHKITKRGQNVTFRCDPISEHNRLYWYRQTLGQGPEFLTYFQNEAQLEKSRLLSDRFSAERPKGSFSTLEIQRTEQGDSAMYLCASSLTQGWTIEAFFGQGTRLTVV.

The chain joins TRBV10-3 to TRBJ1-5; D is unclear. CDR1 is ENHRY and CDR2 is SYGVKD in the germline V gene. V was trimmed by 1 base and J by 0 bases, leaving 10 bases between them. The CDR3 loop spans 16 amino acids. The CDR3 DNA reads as TGTGCCATCAGTGAGTTCTGGGTTGATAGCAATCAGCCCCAGCATTTT. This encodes CAISEFWVDSNQPQHF.

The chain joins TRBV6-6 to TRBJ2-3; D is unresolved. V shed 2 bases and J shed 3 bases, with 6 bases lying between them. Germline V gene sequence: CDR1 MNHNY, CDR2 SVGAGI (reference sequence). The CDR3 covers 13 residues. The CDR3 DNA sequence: TGTGCCAGCAGTTACGGCTGGACAGATACGCAGTATTTT. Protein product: CASSYGWTDTQYF.

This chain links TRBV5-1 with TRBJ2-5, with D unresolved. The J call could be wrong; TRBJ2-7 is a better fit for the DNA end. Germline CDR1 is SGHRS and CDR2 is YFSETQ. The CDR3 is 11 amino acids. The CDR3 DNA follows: TGCGCCAGCAGCTTCGGGTACGAGCAGTACTTC. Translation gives CASSFGYEQYF.

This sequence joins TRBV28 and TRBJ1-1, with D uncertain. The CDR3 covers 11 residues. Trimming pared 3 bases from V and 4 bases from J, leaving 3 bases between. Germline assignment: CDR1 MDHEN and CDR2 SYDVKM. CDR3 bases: TGTGCCAGCAGTTTTGGCACTGAAGCTTTCTTT. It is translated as CASSFGTEAFF.

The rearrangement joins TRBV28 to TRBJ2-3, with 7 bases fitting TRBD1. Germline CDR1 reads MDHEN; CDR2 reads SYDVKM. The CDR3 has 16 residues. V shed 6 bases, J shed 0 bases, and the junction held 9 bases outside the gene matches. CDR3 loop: CASSSRDSRSTDTQYF. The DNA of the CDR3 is TGTGCCAGCAGCTCTCGGGACAGCAGAAGCACAGATACGCAGTATTTT.

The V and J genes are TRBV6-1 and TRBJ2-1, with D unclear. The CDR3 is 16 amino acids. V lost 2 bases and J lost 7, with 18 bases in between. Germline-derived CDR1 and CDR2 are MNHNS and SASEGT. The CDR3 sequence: CASSEPPLHPRNEQFF. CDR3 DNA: TGTGCCAGCAGTGAACCCCCACTCCACCCTAGAAATGAGCAGTTCTTC.